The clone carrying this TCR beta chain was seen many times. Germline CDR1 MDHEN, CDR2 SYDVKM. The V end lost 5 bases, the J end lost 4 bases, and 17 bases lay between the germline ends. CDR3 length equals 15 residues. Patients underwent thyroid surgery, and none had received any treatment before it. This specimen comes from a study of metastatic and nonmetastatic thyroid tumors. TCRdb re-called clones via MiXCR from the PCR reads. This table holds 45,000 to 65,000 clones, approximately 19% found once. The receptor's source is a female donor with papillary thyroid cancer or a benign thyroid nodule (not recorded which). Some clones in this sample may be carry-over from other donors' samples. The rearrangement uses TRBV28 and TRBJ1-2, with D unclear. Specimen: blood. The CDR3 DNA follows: TGTGCCAGCAGTGAATACGCCCGGAAACCCTATGGCTACACCTTC. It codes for CASSEYARKPYGYTF.